This TCR beta chain was captured by sequencing in a study of beta chain features in type 1 diabetes (dated by TCRdb to the late 2010s). The study in broad terms: Mean age, gender distribution, total cell number and subset yield did not differ between patients and healthy donors. Across all samples, some 99 million sorted cells were examined, and cell number per subset correlated strongly with RNA yield. Naive and central memory subsets were obtained from all 28 donors, but regulatory and stem cell-like memory subsets were isolated from only 8 patients and 8 healthy donors. In the study, TCRB repertoires of sorted circulating CD4+ T cell subsets from recently diagnosed type 1 diabetes patients were compared with those of matched healthy donors.

All of the isolated RNA was reverse transcribed with the High Capacity cDNA Reverse Transcription Kit, so expressed TCRB transcripts were sequenced. Deep immunoSEQ sequencing was performed on naive, central memory and regulatory T cell samples, with an average of roughly 3.3 million total reads per sample. After sorted cells were lysed in RLT buffer, RNA was extracted with DNase-treated RNeasy Micro or Mini kits, with the choice depending on cell number. Each cell subset was processed separately to prevent cross-contamination, with patient and healthy donor samples processed together. Using the immunoSEQ multiplex PCR, TCRB sequences were amplified from cDNA into 87-bp fragments spanning the CDR3 region. The amplicons were sequenced using the Illumina HiSeq platform. As for how the authors treated the data: Synthetic template baselines were used to correct PCR bias computationally, reads within Hamming distance 2 were collapsed, and singletons that could not be merged were discarded. By aligning reads against IMGT, V, D and J genes, CDR3 length, and insertions or deletions at six rearrangement sites were assigned. Within each subset, clonotype counts were normalized to the number of sorted cells before true diversity and Gini coefficients were calculated with the tcR R package. The overlap coefficient, calculated on TCRB nucleotide sequences, was used to quantify repertoire sharing. Out-of-frame TCRB sequences from naive cells were analyzed as a proxy for the pre-selection repertoire. Entries here come from immuneACCESS through TCRdb and include only in-frame sequences with V and J called. Some clones fail to appear in such tables; in the studies checked, an unresolved V gene covers under half of the shortfall, and the cause of the remainder is unknown. For V, J and clone size, that table is used; D and trimming come from the DNA. Present in this sample are about 270,000 clones, approximately 14% of which were seen just once. 0.017% of the sample rests with the top ten.

A note on this clone: Its recognized antigen is unknown. No base-level quality is on record; no much larger clone is a single base apart.

Each donor gave one peripheral blood draw, averaging approximately 0.12 L, which was collected into heparinised tubes. Using a panel that included CD45RO, CCR7, CD25, CD127, CD95 and CD27, naive, central memory, regulatory and stem cell-like memory CD4+ T cells were sorted on a BD FACSAria II. Every sorted population had a purity above 95%. PBMCs were isolated right away by Lymphoprep density gradient centrifugation and were stained directly, without culture. To minimize batch effects, samples were stained and sorted in pairs, one healthy donor with one patient per experiment. The germline V gene specifies MDHEN as CDR1 and SYDVKM as CDR2. From cysteine to phenylalanine, the CDR3 is 14 amino acids long. Of the read, only the CDR3 DNA is kept; its 42 bases are in frame from base 1. A distance of 12 bases separates the germline ends of V and J, which lose 2 bases and 5 bases respectively. What the work shows at the level of the full study, not this receptor alone: Sequencing cDNA rather than genomic DNA could over-represent highly expressing activated cells, although activation and CD3 levels did not differ between groups. Naive, central memory and regulatory TCRB repertoires appeared to be more alike among patients than among healthy donors. Patients with type 1 diabetes made fewer insertions and deleted more nucleotides at VDJ recombination sites, implying thymic rearrangement abnormalities. PCR might favor shorter templates, but patient and control samples were amplified and corrected together, so any skew would affect both groups equally. Only small numbers of individuals were included in the HLA sub-analyses, which left unresolved whether HLA type had any influence on TCRB rearrangement. A moderate but significant shortening of TCRB CDR3 length was observed in type 1 diabetes patients in all four CD4+ subsets.

This sequence uses TRBV28 and TRBJ1-1; no confident D gene assignment can be made. This clonotype was obtained from a man aged 25-45 years with type 1 diabetes. Sequenced sample: naive CD4+ T cells from blood. According to the study, the label for this sample's cell subset or site signals: true naive CD4+ T cells. The sequenced DNA is TGTGCCAGCAGTTTACGGTCGCAGCGAACTGAAGCTTTCTTT. Its protein product is CASSLRSQRTEAFF.